This T cell receptor beta chain was observed in a study of blood T cell repertoires in COVID-19. Study as a whole: COVID-19 samples, acute and convalescent, were from the United States, Italy and Spain. PBMCs, B-cell-depleted T cells, or T cells were the source of the cDNA or gDNA that made up the material.

The ends lost 4 bases at V and 11 bases at J; junction bases unmatched: 2. Per the germline V gene, CDR1 is MNHEY and CDR2 is SVGAGI. The CDR3 length is 12 residues. In the source study's methods: Nucleated cell number was recorded as an estimate derived from reference gene primer amplification. Produced via immunoSEQ multiplex PCR; TCRdb's table is partial and in-frame only. V, J and clone size reflect that table, while D and trimming were determined from the DNA. The sample lists 200,000 to 250,000 clones; roughly 82% were seen once. The origin of this receptor is a middle-aged man with active or convalescent COVID-19. The sample consisted of peripheral blood. The chain joins TRBV6-5 to TRBJ1-4; 9 positions agree with TRBD1. The CDR3 nucleotides are TGTGCCAGCAGTTTCGACAGGGGGAAACTGTTTTTT. Translating it yields CASSFDRGKLFF.